The 21 T cell receptor beta chains given below trace back to one sample, sequenced in a study of T-cell memory formation after mild COVID-19. TCRdb called the 5' RACE reads again in MiXCR, with one record for every CDR3 protein. This sample has over 500,000 distinct CDR3 sequences; around 16% occur once, and the top ten carry less than 10%. Material for sequencing was PBMCs or a T cell subset sorted from them (not recorded which). These receptors originate from an adult woman who had mild COVID-19 (a few samples of this study predate the infection). Cell type and time point are not known.

This clonotype showed up many times. V usage is TRBV12-3 or TRBV12-4 and J usage is TRBJ2-5; 9 bases agree with TRBD2. The CDR3 has 15 amino acids. Trimming cost V 6 bases and J 4 bases; bases outside gene matches: 9. The CDR3 DNA is TGTGCCAGCAGCCGGGCGGGGGGGCCGAGAGAGACCCAGTACTTC. This codes for CASSRAGGPRETQYF.

The chain combines TRBV7-9 with TRBJ2-1; 9 positions agree with TRBD1. The CDR3 has 15 residues. The junction had 10 bases not matched to a gene; V was cut back by 6 bases and J by 7 bases. Germline loops: CDR1 SEHNR, CDR2 FQNEAQ (reference sequence). The CDR3 is CASRSPGQGMNEQFF. CDR3 DNA sequence: TGTGCCAGCAGGTCCCCGGGACAGGGTATGAATGAGCAGTTCTTC.

This clonotype was seen a few times. The chain recombines TRBV5-1 with TRBJ1-1, with TRBD1 matching over 8 bases. From germline, CDR1 is SGHRS and CDR2 YFSETQ. V lost 4 bases, J lost 4 bases, and 6 bases stayed unmatched. The CDR3 is made up of 14 amino acids. The CDR3 DNA reads TGCGCCAGCAGCCGGGGACAGGACTTCACTGAAGCTTTCTTT. As protein: CASSRGQDFTEAFF. Full variable domain (outside the CDR3, taken from reference TRBV5-1 and TRBJ1-1): KAGVTQTPRYLIKTRGQQVTLSCSPISGHRSVSWYQQTPGQGLQFLFEYFSETQRNKGNFPGRFSGRQFSNSRSEMNVSTLELGDSALYLCASSRGQDFTEAFFGQGTRLTVV.

CDR3 amino acids: CASSTGLRGDTQYF. CDR3 DNA sequence: TGCGCCAGCAGCACAGGACTCAGAGGGGATACGCAGTATTTT. This sequence joins TRBV5-1 and TRBJ2-3, with D perhaps TRBD1 or TRBD2 (5 bases each). Trimming took off 4 bases at V and 6 bases at J, with 15 bases between the two ends. The CDR3 length is 14 residues. Looked up from germline, CDR1 is SGHRS and CDR2 is YFSETQ.

This clonotype has just a few counts. This chain joins TRBV4-1 and TRBJ2-7; 7 nucleotides line up with TRBD1. Looked up from germline, CDR1 is MGHRA and CDR2 is YSYEKL. After removal of 4 bases from V and 0 bases from J, the junction contained 9 bases not matched to a gene. The CDR3 totals 16 residues. Here the CDR3 reads CASSRGQALSSYEQYF. In DNA, the CDR3 is TGCGCCAGCAGCCGCGGACAGGCTCTGAGCTCCTACGAGCAGTACTTC.

This clonotype was recorded a few times. The rearrangement joins TRBV20-1 to TRBJ2-7; D gene uncertain. The germline V gene has CDR1 DFQATT and CDR2 SNEGSKA (reference sequence). This CDR3 is built from 14 residues. Deletions cut 0 bases from V and 8 bases from J, with 17 bases between. CDR3 bases: TGCAGTGCTAGAGACCCTCAGACCGTCTATCAGCAGTACTTC. It yields the protein CSARDPQTVYQQYF.

This clonotype has at least ten counts. V is TRBV20-1 and J is TRBJ2-2, with 10 bases aligning to TRBD2. The CDR3 runs 15 residues. V gave up 8 bases and J gave up 6 bases; unmatched junction bases: 12. The germline CDR1 and CDR2 sequences are DFQATT and SNEGSKA (reference sequence). DNA for the CDR3: TGCAGTACTCGGACTAGCGGAGGGGGGGCCGGGGAGCTGTTTTTT. Protein product: CSTRTSGGGAGELFF.

CDR3 amino acids: CSARDGLRGRDTGELFF. Written as DNA, the CDR3 is TGCAGTGCTAGAGACGGACTCAGGGGCCGGGACACCGGGGAGCTGTTTTTT. The chain has TRBV20-1 and TRBJ2-2; TRBD1 might be the D (6 bases). Germline V gene lookup returns CDR1 DFQATT and CDR2 SNEGSKA (reference sequence). V gave up 0 bases and J gave up 3 bases, with 17 bases separating them. This CDR3 has 17 residues.

This clonotype was seen a few times. This rearrangement joins TRBV5-1 to TRBJ1-1; D not resolved. Germline loops: CDR1 SGHRS, CDR2 YFSETQ. CDR3 size: 14 residues. With 4 bases removed from V and 3 bases from J, the gap between germline ends came to 13 bases. This CDR3 is CASSPPREDTEAFF. CDR3 bases: TGCGCCAGCAGCCCCCCCCGGGAGGACACTGAAGCTTTCTTT.

The chain employs TRBV25-1 and TRBJ2-5, with D possibly being TRBD1 (5 bases). V lost 6 bases and J lost 4, with 9 bases in between. Germline values: CDR1 MGHDK, CDR2 SYGVNS. CDR3 length equals 12 residues. CDR3 region: CASRTDVETQYF. CDR3 bases: TGTGCCAGCAGGACAGACGTAGAGACCCAGTACTTC.

This clonotype occurred a few times. The genes are TRBV18 and TRBJ1-6; tentatively, D is TRBD1 (6 bases). This CDR3 spans 17 amino acids. V was shortened by 1 base and J by 7 bases, with 17 bases between the two germline ends. Germline V lookup: CDR1 KGHSH, CDR2 LQKENI. The CDR3 is CASSPLTPDSANSPLHF. The CDR3 DNA follows: TGTGCCAGCTCACCACTAACTCCGGACAGCGCAAATTCACCCCTCCACTTT.

The V gene is TRBV6-5, the J gene TRBJ2-7; 15 positions agree with TRBD2. This CDR3 contains 15 residues. V lost 6 bases, J lost 2 bases, and 2 bases stayed unmatched. Per germline, CDR1 MNHEY and CDR2 SVGAGI. Here the CDR3 reads CASRGTSGGPYEQYF. In DNA form, the CDR3 reads TGTGCCAGCAGAGGGACTAGCGGGGGGCCCTACGAGCAGTACTTC.

This clonotype was counted between two and nine times. The chain uses TRBV5-4 and TRBJ2-1; 9 positions agree with TRBD1. Looked up from germline, CDR1 is SGHNT and CDR2 is YYREEE (reference sequence). The CDR3 is 13 amino acids. Trimming at V came to 3 bases and at J to 5 bases, leaving 0 bases not matched to a gene. CDR3 amino acids: CASSWTGDNEQFF. The CDR3 DNA is TGTGCCAGCAGCTGGACAGGGGACAATGAGCAGTTCTTC.

This clonotype was seen a handful of times. The CDR3 DNA reads TGTGCCAGCTCACCATGGGTTGATAATTCACCCCTCCACTTT. It encodes CASSPWVDNSPLHF. V gene TRBV18 combines with J gene TRBJ1-6; D gene unclear. CDR1 and CDR2 (germline): KGHSH, LQKENI. The CDR3 contains 14 residues. Trimming removed 2 bases from V and 5 bases from J, with 7 bases in between.

Only a few counts were recorded for this clonotype. The chain has TRBV3-1 and TRBJ2-1; D unclear. The CDR3 is 17 residues long. Trimming took 1 base from V and 0 from J, leaving 13 bases between them. Germline lookup yields CDR1 LGHDT and CDR2 YNNKEL (reference sequence). CDR3 region: CASSQGEARSSYNEQFF. The CDR3 DNA is TGTGCCAGCAGCCAAGGTGAAGCGAGGAGCTCCTACAATGAGCAGTTCTTC.

J is TRBJ2-1 and V is TRBV12-3 or TRBV12-4; TRBD2 is a possible D gene (5 bases). With 6 bases removed from V and 9 bases from J, the gap between germline ends came to 15 bases. This CDR3 has 13 residues. The CDR3 region has the DNA TGTGCCAGCAGGCTCTCTAGCTTTGGTGAGCAGTTCTTC. As protein: CASRLSSFGEQFF.

V gene TRBV2 combines with J gene TRBJ1-2; D is unresolved. Looked up from germline, CDR1 is SNHLY and CDR2 is FYNNEI. The CDR3 consists of 13 residues. Trimming cost V 4 bases and J 4 bases, with 10 bases left between them. The CDR3 sequence is CASSVVGRYGYTF. In nucleotides, the CDR3 is TGTGCCAGCAGTGTGGTCGGACGCTATGGCTACACCTTC.

The V and J genes are TRBV5-6 and TRBJ1-1; no reliable D call. The CDR3 is 14 residues long. Germline V gene sequence: CDR1 SGHDT, CDR2 YYEEEE. Trimming left V 4 bases short and J 3 bases short, with 13 bases between. The CDR3 region is CASSTQAGYTEAFF. The CDR3 DNA is TGTGCCAGCAGCACCCAAGCAGGTTACACTGAAGCTTTCTTT.

This clonotype was detected only a few times. The CDR3 reads CASSYGRSPALVSNYGYTF. The CDR3 nucleotides are TGCGCCAGCAGCTACGGACGGAGCCCGGCGCTAGTCTCTAACTATGGCTACACCTTC. The chain has TRBV5-1 and TRBJ1-2; no clear D gene. CDR1 SGHRS and CDR2 YFSETQ come from the germline V gene. This CDR3 is 19 amino acids long. V dropped 3 bases and J dropped 0 bases, with 24 bases sitting between them.

This clonotype was picked up many times. The V call is TRBV5-1, the J call TRBJ2-4; D assignment may be TRBD1 or TRBD2 (5 bases each). Per germline, CDR1 SGHRS and CDR2 YFSETQ. The CDR3 extends over 16 amino acids. V lost 4 bases and J 0 bases, leaving 14 bases between the germline ends. The CDR3 reads CASSPMSGGAKNIQYF. Here the CDR3 DNA reads TGCGCCAGCAGCCCGATGTCTGGGGGAGCCAAAAACATTCAGTACTTC.

This clonotype has only a few counts. V gene TRBV7-2 combines with J gene TRBJ2-3; 8 bases line up with TRBD2. The CDR3 length is 16 residues. J gave up 9 bases and V 5 bases, and 16 bases lay outside the gene matches. CDR1 is SGHTA, CDR2 FQGNSA, per germline. The CDR3 region is CASSPTRAGVVATQYF. The CDR3 DNA is TGTGCCAGCAGCCCTACTAGAGCGGGGGTGGTTGCAACGCAGTATTTT.